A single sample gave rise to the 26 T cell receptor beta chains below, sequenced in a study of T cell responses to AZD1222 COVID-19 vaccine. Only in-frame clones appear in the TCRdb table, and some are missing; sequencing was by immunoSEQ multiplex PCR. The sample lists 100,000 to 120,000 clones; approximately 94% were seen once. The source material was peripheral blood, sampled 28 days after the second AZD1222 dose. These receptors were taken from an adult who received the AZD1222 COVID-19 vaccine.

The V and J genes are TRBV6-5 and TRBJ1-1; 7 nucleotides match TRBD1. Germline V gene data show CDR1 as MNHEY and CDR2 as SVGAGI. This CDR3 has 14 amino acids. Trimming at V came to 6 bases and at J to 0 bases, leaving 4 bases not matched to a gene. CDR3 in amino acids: CASRRQGMNTEAFF. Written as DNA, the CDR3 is TGTGCCAGCAGAAGACAGGGAATGAACACTGAAGCTTTCTTT.

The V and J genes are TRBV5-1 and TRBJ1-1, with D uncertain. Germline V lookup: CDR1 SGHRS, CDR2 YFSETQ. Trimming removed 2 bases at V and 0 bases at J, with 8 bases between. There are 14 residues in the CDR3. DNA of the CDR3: TGCGCCAGCAGCTTAAAGGAGTTGAACACTGAAGCTTTCTTT. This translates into CASSLKELNTEAFF. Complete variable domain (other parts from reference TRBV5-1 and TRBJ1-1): KAGVTQTPRYLIKTRGQQVTLSCSPISGHRSVSWYQQTPGQGLQFLFEYFSETQRNKGNFPGRFSGRQFSNSRSEMNVSTLELGDSALYLCASSLKELNTEAFFGQGTRLTVV.

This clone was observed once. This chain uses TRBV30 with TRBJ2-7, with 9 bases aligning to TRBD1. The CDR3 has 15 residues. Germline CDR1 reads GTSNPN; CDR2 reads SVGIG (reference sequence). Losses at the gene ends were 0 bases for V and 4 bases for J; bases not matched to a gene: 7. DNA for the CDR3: TGTGCCTGGAGTGTACCGGGACAGGGTAGATACGAGCAGTACTTC. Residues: CAWSVPGQGRYEQYF.

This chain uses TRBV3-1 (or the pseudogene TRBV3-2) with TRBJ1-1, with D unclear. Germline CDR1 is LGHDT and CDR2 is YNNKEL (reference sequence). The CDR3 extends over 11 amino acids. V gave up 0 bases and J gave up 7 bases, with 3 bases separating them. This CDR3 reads CASSQDIEAFF. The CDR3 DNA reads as TGTGCCAGCAGCCAAGATATTGAAGCTTTCTTT.

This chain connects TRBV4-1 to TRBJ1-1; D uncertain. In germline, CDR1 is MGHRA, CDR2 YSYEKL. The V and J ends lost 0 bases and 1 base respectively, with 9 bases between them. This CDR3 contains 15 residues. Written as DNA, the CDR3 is TGCGCCAGCAGCCAAGAAACGAGGGAGAACACTGAAGCTTTCTTT. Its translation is CASSQETRENTEAFF.

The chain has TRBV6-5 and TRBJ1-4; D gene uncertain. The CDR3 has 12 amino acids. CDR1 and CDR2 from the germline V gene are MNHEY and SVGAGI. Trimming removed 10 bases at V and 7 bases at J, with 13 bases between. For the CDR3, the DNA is TGTGCCACCCCGGGGAACGGTGAAAAACTGTTTTTT. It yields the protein CATPGNGEKLFF.

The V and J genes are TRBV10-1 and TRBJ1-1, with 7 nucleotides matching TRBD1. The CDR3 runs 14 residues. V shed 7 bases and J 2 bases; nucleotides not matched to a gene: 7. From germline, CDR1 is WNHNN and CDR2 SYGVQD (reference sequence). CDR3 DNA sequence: TGCGCCAGCACCCCAGGGGGGAGAAACACTGAAGCTTTCTTT. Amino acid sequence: CASTPGGRNTEAFF.

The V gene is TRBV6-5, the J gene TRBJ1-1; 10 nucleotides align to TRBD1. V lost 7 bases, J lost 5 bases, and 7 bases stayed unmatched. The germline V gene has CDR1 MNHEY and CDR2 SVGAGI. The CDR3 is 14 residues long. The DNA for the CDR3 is TGTGCCAGCAATTCGACAGGGGGCAGTACTGAAGCTTTCTTT. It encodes CASNSTGGSTEAFF.

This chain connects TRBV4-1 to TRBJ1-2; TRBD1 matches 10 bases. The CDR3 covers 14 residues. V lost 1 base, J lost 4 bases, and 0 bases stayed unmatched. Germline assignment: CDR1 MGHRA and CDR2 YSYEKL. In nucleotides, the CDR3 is TGCGCCAGCAGCCAAGGACAGGGGGCCTATGGCTACACCTTC. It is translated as CASSQGQGAYGYTF.

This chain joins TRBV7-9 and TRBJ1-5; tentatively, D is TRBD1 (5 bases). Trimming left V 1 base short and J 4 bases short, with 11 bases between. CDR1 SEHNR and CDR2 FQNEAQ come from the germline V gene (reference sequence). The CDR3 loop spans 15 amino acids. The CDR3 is CASSLEGLGNQPQHF. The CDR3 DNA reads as TGTGCCAGCAGCTTAGAGGGACTTGGGAATCAGCCCCAGCATTTT.

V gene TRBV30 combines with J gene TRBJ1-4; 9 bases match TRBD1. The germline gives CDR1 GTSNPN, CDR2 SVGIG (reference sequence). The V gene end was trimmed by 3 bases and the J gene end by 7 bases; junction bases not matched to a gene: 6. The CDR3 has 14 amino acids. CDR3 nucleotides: TGTGCCTGGAGCATACAGGGGGCGCTTGAAAAACTGTTTTTT. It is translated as CAWSIQGALEKLFF.

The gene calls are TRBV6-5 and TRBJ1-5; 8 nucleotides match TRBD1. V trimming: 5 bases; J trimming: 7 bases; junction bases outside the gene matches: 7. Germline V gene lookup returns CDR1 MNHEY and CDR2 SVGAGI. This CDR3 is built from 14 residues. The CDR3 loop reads CASSTDRVGQPQHF. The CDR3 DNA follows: TGTGCCAGCAGTACGGACAGGGTCGGGCAGCCCCAGCATTTT.

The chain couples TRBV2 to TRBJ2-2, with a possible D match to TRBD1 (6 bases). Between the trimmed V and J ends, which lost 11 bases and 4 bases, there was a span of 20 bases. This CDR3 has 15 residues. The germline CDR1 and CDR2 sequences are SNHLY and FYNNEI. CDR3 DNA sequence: TGTGCCTGCCACCGGGACACTGCCGGCACCGGGGAGCTGTTTTTT. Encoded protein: CACHRDTAGTGELFF.

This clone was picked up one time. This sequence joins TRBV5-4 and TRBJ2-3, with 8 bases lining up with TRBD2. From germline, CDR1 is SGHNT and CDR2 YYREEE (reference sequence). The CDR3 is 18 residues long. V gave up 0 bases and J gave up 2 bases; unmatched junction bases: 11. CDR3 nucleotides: TGTGCCAGCAGCTTGGATGGTCTAGCGGGCTCCTCCACAGATACGCAGTATTTT. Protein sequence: CASSLDGLAGSSTDTQYF.

As DNA, the CDR3 is TGCGCCAGCAGCTCCCTTAGCGGGGGGGCCCACAATGAGCAGTTCTTC. It encodes CASSSLSGGAHNEQFF. The J gene is TRBJ2-1, the V gene TRBV5-1, with TRBD2 identical over 11 bases. This CDR3 comprises 16 residues. Per germline, CDR1 SGHRS and CDR2 YFSETQ. Trimming removed 3 bases from V and 5 bases from J; junction bases left unmatched: 7.

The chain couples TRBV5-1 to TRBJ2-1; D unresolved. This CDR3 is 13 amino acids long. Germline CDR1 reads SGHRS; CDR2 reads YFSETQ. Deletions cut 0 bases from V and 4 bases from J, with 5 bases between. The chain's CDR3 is CASSLGDYNEQFF. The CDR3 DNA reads TGCGCCAGCAGCTTGGGGGATTACAATGAGCAGTTCTTC.

As DNA, the CDR3 is TGCACCAGCAGCCAGGGGCCACAAGGTATCACCTTC. This gives the protein CTSSQGPQGITF. The chain has TRBV1 and TRBJ1-2; TRBD1 reflects the table's D call only, with no check against the DNA. TRBV1 is a recognized pseudogene. There are 12 residues in the CDR3.

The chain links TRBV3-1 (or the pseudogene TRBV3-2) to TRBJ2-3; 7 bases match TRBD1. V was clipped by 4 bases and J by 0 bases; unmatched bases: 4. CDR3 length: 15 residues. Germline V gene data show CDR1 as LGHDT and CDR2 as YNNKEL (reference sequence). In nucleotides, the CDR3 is TGTGCCAGCAGCCCCCAGGGACAGAGCACAGATACGCAGTATTTT. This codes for CASSPQGQSTDTQYF.

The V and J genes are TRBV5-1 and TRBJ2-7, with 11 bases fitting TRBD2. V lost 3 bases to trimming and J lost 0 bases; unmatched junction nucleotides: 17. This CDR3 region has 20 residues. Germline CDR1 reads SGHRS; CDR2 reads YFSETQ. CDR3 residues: CASSSPSLNSGRASSYEQYF. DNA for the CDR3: TGCGCCAGCAGCTCCCCAAGCCTCAATAGCGGGAGGGCAAGCTCCTACGAGCAGTACTTC. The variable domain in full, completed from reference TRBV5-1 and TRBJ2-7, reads KAGVTQTPRYLIKTRGQQVTLSCSPISGHRSVSWYQQTPGQGLQFLFEYFSETQRNKGNFPGRFSGRQFSNSRSEMNVSTLELGDSALYLCASSSPSLNSGRASSYEQYFGPGTRLTVT.

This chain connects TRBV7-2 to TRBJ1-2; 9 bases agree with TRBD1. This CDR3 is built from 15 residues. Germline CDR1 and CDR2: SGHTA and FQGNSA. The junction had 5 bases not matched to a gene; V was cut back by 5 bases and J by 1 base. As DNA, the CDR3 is TGTGCCAGCAGCCCAGGACAGGGGCTTAACTATGGCTACACCTTC. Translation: CASSPGQGLNYGYTF.

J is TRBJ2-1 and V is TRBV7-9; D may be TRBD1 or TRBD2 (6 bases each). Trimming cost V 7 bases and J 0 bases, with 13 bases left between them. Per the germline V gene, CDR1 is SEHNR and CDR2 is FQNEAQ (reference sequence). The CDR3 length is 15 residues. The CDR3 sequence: CASIWGAASYNEQFF. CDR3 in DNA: TGTGCCAGCATCTGGGGGGCGGCCTCCTACAATGAGCAGTTCTTC.

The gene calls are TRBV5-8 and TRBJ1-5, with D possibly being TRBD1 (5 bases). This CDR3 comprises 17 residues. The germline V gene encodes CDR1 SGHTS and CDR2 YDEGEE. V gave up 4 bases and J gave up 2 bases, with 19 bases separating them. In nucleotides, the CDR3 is TGTGCCAGCAGCCTGAGCTGGGACTCCCATGGCAATCAGCCCCAGCATTTT. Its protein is CASSLSWDSHGNQPQHF.

This chain's CDR3 is CASSLDGTGTNYGYTF. The CDR3 DNA sequence: TGCGCCAGCAGCTTGGACGGGACAGGGACTAACTATGGCTACACCTTC. The chain is built from TRBV5-1 and TRBJ1-2, with 9 bases identical to TRBD1. The CDR3 spans 16 residues. Trimming took 0 bases from V and 0 from J; bases not matched to a gene: 3. CDR1 and CDR2 (germline): SGHRS, YFSETQ.

CDR3 amino acids: CASSQLGGGGIGNTIYF. DNA for the CDR3: TGCGCCAGCAGCCAACTGGGCGGTGGGGGTATCGGAAACACCATATATTTT. The rearrangement uses TRBV4-1 and TRBJ1-3, with D perhaps TRBD1 (5 bases). V shed 2 bases and J shed 4 bases, with 18 bases lying between them. Germline V gene data show CDR1 as MGHRA and CDR2 as YSYEKL. This CDR3 is 17 amino acids long.

The CDR3 bases are TGTGCCAGCAGCTTGGGATACTTCTCCTACGAGCAGTACTTC. Its translation is CASSLGYFSYEQYF. This chain uses TRBV5-5 with TRBJ2-7; no clear D gene. Germline V lookup: CDR1 SGHKS, CDR2 YYEKEE (reference sequence). There are 14 residues in the CDR3. Trimming removed 0 bases at V and 0 bases at J, with 7 bases between. Variable domain in full (rest from reference TRBV5-5 and TRBJ2-7): DAGVTQSPTHLIKTRGQQVTLRCSPISGHKSVSWYQQVLGQGPQFIFQYYEKEERGRGNFPDRFSARQFPNYSSELNVNALLLGDSALYLCASSLGYFSYEQYFGPGTRLTVT.

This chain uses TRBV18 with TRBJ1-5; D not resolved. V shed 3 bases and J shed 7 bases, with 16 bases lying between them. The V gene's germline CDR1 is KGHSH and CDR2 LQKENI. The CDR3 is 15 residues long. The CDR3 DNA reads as TGTGCCAGCTCACCGGTAGAGGTTACATCGCAGCCCCAGCATTTT. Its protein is CASSPVEVTSQPQHF.